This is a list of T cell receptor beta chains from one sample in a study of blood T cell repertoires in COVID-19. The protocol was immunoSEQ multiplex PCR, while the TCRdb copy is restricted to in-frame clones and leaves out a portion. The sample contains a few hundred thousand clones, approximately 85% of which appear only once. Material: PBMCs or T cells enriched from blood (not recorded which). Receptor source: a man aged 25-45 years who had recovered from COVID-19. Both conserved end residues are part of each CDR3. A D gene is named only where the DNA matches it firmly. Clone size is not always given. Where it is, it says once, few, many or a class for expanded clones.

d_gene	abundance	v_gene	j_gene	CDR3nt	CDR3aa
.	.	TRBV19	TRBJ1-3	TGTGCCAGTAGTACCCCCCAATTCAGCTCTGGAAACACCATATATTTT	CASSTPQFSSGNTIYF
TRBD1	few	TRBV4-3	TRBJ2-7	TGCGCCAGCAGCCAATCGCGGACAGGGACGGGCGAGCAGTACTTC	CASSQSRTGTGEQYF
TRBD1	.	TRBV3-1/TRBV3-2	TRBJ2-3	TGTGCCAGCAGCCAAGTTGTGACAGGGGCGGATACGCAGTATTTT	CASSQVVTGADTQYF
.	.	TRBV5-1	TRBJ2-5	TGCGCCAGCAGCCCAGGGACAAGTCAAGAGACCCAGTACTTC	CASSPGTSQETQYF
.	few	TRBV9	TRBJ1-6	TGTGCCAGCAGCGCAGGTGGGGCTCCGTCACCCCTCCACTTT	CASSAGGAPSPLHF
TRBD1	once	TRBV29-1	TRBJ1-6	TGCAGCGTCCAAGGGACAGGGGACTCACCCCTCCACTTT	CSVQGTGDSPLHF
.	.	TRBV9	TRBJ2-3	TGTGCCAGCAGCGTAAACAGTGGAAGCACAGATACGCAGTATTTT	CASSVNSGSTDTQYF
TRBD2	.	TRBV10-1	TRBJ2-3	TGCGCCAGCAGCGGTGGACTAGCGGGGCAAGATACGCAGTATTTT	CASSGGLAGQDTQYF
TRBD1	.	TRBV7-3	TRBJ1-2	TGTGCCAGCAGCTTTCGGACAGGGGGCAATGGCTACACCTTC	CASSFRTGGNGYTF
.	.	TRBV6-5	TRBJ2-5	TGTGCCAGCAGTTACTCCGGGACTCAAGAGACCCAGTACTTC	CASSYSGTQETQYF
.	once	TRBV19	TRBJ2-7	TGTGCCAGTAGTATTTCTCCCGTGGAGCAGTACTTC	CASSISPVEQYF
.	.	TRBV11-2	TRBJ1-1	TGTGCCAGCAACCTATTAGGGAGGGGCGCGGTAACTGAAGCTTTCTTT	CASNLLGRGAVTEAFF